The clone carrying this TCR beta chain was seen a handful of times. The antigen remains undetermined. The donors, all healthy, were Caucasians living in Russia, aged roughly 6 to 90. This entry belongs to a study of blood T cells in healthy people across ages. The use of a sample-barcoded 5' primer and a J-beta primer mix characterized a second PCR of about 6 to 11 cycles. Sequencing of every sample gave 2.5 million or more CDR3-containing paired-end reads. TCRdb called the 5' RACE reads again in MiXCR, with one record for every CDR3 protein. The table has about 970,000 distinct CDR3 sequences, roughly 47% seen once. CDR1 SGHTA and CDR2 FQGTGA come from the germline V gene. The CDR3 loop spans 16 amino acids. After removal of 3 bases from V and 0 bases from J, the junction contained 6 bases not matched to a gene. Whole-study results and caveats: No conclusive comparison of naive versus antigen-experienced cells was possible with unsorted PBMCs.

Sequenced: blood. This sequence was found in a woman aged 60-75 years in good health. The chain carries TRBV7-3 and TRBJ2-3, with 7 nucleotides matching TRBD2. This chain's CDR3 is CASSLGGSLSTDTQYF. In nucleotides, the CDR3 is TGTGCCAGCAGCTTGGGCGGGAGCCTAAGCACAGATACGCAGTATTTT.